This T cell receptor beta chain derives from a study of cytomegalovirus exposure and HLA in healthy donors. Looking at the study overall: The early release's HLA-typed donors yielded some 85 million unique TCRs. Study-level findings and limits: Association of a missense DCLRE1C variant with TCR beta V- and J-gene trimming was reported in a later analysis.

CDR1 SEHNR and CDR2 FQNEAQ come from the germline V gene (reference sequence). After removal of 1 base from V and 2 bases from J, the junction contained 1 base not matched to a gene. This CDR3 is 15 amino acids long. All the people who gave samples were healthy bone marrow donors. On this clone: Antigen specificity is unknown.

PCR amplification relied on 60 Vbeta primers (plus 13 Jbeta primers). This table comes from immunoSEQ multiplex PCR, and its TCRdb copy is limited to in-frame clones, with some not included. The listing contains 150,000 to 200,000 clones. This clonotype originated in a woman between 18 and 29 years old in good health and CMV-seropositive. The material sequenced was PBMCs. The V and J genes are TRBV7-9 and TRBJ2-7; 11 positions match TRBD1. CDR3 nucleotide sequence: TGTGCCAGCAGCTTAGGGGACAGGGGGACCTACGAGCAGTACTTC. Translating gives CASSLGDRGTYEQYF.